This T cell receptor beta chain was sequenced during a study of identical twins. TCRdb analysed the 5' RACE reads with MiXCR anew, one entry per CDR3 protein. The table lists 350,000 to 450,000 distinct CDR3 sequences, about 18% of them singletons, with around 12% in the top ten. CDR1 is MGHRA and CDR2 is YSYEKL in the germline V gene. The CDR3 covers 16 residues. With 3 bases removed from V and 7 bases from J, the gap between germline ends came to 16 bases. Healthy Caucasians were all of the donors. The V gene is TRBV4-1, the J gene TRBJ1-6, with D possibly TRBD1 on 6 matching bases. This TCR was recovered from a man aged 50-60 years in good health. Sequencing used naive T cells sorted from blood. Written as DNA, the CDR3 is TGCGCCAGCAGCCAGAGACCAGGGGAATGGAATTCACCCCTCCACTTT. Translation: CASSQRPGEWNSPLHF.